This T cell receptor (beta chain) was obtained from a study of shared clonotypes between healthy human individuals. On the study more broadly: Donor ages ranged 18 to 49 years: a couple of women, a few men.

Approximately 100 million PBMCs served as the genomic DNA source for unsorted samples. The sequenced material, unsorted PBMC DNA, was run on ten immunoSEQ deep assay plates. In the authors' methods: For the immunoSEQ data, sequences were junction-only without quality scores, so filtering differed. Sequencing was performed with immunoSEQ multiplex PCR; in TCRdb, only in-frame clones are kept and a portion is missing. Clonal size and the V and J genes are those of that table, whereas D and trimming came from the DNA. The profile covers some 530,000 clones, with 81% appearing a single time and 9.5% to 15% taken by the ten largest. Germline V gene data show CDR1 as MNHEY and CDR2 as SMNVEV (reference sequence). With V trimmed by 3 bases and J by 12 bases, 6 bases remained unmatched. This CDR3 has 13 residues.

Source material: PBMCs. The V and J genes are TRBV27 and TRBJ2-1; 9 nucleotides match TRBD1. This TCR was sampled from a woman in her forties in good health. Some clones in this sample may be carry-over from other donors' samples. DNA for the CDR3: TGTGCCAGCAGTTTGGGCAGGGACAGGGTGCAGTTCTTC. Protein: CASSLGRDRVQFF.